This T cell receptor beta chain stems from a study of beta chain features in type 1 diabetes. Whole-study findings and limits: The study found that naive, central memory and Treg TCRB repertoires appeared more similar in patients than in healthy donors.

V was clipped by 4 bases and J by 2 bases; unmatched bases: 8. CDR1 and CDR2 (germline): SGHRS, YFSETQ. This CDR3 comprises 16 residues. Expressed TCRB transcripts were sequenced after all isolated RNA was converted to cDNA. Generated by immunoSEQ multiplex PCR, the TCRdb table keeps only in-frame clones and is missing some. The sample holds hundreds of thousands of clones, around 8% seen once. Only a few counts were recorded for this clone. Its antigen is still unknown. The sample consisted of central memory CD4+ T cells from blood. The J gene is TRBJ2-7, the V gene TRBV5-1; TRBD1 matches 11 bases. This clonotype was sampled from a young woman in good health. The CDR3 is CASSGGGTGGTYEQYF. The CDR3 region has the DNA TGCGCCAGCAGCGGTGGAGGGACAGGGGGAACCTACGAGCAGTACTTC. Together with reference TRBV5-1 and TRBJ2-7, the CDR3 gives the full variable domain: KAGVTQTPRYLIKTRGQQVTLSCSPISGHRSVSWYQQTPGQGLQFLFEYFSETQRNKGNFPGRFSGRQFSNSRSEMNVSTLELGDSALYLCASSGGGTGGTYEQYFGPGTRLTVT.